Below, 16 T cell receptor beta chains from the same sample are listed, as sequenced in a study of blood T cell repertoires in COVID-19. Assay used: immunoSEQ multiplex PCR; TCRdb lists only in-frame clones, some missing. The table includes 35,000 to 45,000 clones, over 75% detected once. The sequencing input was peripheral blood. The receptors were gathered from a human donor in a cohort sampled during active COVID-19.

In this sample, this clone turned up a few times. The rearrangement uses TRBV11-2 and TRBJ1-3; 8 nucleotides agree with TRBD1. Germline CDR1 reads SGHAT; CDR2 reads FQNNGV. This CDR3 region has 15 residues. V shed 4 bases, J shed 11 bases, and the junction held 13 bases outside the gene matches. DNA for the CDR3: TGTGCCAGCAGCTCCACACAGGGGGTCAGGATGGCCATATATTTT. This codes for CASSSTQGVRMAIYF. The full variable domain, in which reference TRBV11-2 and TRBJ1-3 provide the parts outside the CDR3, is EAGVAQSPRYKIIEKRQSVAFWCNPISGHATLYWYQQILGQGPKLLIQFQNNGVVDDSQLPKDRFSAERLKGVDSTLKIQPAKLEDSAVYLCASSSTQGVRMAIYFGEGSWLTVV.

This chain links TRBV9 with TRBJ1-1; D is unresolved. The CDR3 is made up of 13 amino acids. The V and J ends lost 4 bases and 0 bases respectively, with 7 bases between them. The germline V gene encodes CDR1 SGDLS and CDR2 YYNGEE. CDR3 nucleotide sequence: TGTGCCAGCAGCCCGAGGGTGAACACTGAAGCTTTCTTT. This codes for CASSPRVNTEAFF.

The rearrangement joins TRBV30 to TRBJ2-7, with 7 bases aligning to TRBD1. In germline, CDR1 is GTSNPN, CDR2 SVGIG (reference sequence). V lost 2 bases to trimming and J lost 7 bases; unmatched junction nucleotides: 2. The CDR3 has 11 amino acids. This CDR3 reads CAWSRGLEQYF. The DNA of the CDR3 is TGTGCCTGGAGTAGGGGGCTGGAGCAGTACTTC. The complete variable domain, with remaining parts taken from reference TRBV30 and TRBJ2-7, reads SQTIHQWPATLVQPVGSPLSLECTVEGTSNPNLYWYRQAAGRGLQLLFYSVGIGQISSEVPQNLSASRPQDRQFILSSKKLLLSDSGFYLCAWSRGLEQYFGPGTRLTVT.

V is TRBV5-1 and J is TRBJ2-3; D is possibly TRBD1 (6 bases). The CDR3 is 14 amino acids. The germline V gene has CDR1 SGHRS and CDR2 YFSETQ. V lost 0 bases and J 1 base, leaving 6 bases between the germline ends. The CDR3 DNA reads as TGCGCCAGCAGCTTGGCAGGGGGCACAGATACGCAGTATTTT. Protein sequence: CASSLAGGTDTQYF. The variable domain in full, with the rest retrieved from reference TRBV5-1 and TRBJ2-3, is KAGVTQTPRYLIKTRGQQVTLSCSPISGHRSVSWYQQTPGQGLQFLFEYFSETQRNKGNFPGRFSGRQFSNSRSEMNVSTLELGDSALYLCASSLAGGTDTQYFGPGTRLTVL.

This clone was seen more than once but under ten times. V is TRBV19 and J is TRBJ2-7; tentative D call: TRBD1 (6 bases). The germline V gene has CDR1 LNHDA and CDR2 SQIVND (reference sequence). This CDR3 comprises 15 residues. The ends were cut back, 3 bases at V and 0 bases at J, with 12 bases in the middle. The CDR3 sequence is CASSIDRSSSYEQYF. The CDR3 DNA reads as TGTGCCAGTAGTATCGACAGGTCTAGCTCCTACGAGCAGTACTTC.

V usage is TRBV29-1 and J usage is TRBJ2-3, with 8 bases aligning to TRBD2. The length of the CDR3 is 15 residues. V dropped 1 base and J dropped 5; count of bases not matched to a gene: 8. Germline V gene data show CDR1 as SQVTM and CDR2 as ANQGSEA. The CDR3 DNA reads TGCAGCGTTGAAGGGACGGGAGGGCCAAAAGATACGCAGTATTTT. Its translation is CSVEGTGGPKDTQYF.

The V and J genes are TRBV7-2 and TRBJ2-4, with D hard to call. The germline CDR1 and CDR2 sequences are SGHTA and FQGNSA. The CDR3 runs to 13 residues. Trimming shortened V by 6 bases and J by 0 bases, and 6 bases separated the two germline ends. The CDR3 here is CASSPTAKNIQYF. CDR3 DNA: TGTGCCAGCAGTCCTACAGCCAAAAACATTCAGTACTTC.

This clone is a singleton in its sample. The chain employs TRBV13 and TRBJ2-7, with unresolved D. With 2 bases removed from V and 0 bases from J, the gap between germline ends came to 11 bases. The CDR3 sequence is 15 residues long. The germline V gene encodes CDR1 PRHDT and CDR2 FYEKMQ (reference sequence). CDR3 sequence reads: CASSLSDESSYEQYF. Written as DNA, the CDR3 is TGTGCCAGCAGCTTAAGCGACGAGAGCTCCTACGAGCAGTACTTC.

The chain couples TRBV28 to TRBJ2-5; D is unresolved. Per germline, CDR1 MDHEN and CDR2 SYDVKM. The length of the CDR3 is 14 residues. Trimming cost V 1 base and J 4 bases, with 10 bases left between them. CDR3 residues: CASSLYARRETQYF. CDR3 coding DNA: TGTGCCAGCAGTTTATATGCTAGACGAGAGACCCAGTACTTC.

This clone was counted once. The rearrangement links TRBV9 to TRBJ2-1; D is perhaps TRBD2 (6 bases). The germline CDR1 and CDR2 sequences are SGDLS and YYNGEE. Trimming shortened V by 0 bases and J by 3 bases, and 7 bases separated the two germline ends. This CDR3 has 14 amino acids. The CDR3: CASSVAGVYNEQFF. CDR3 nucleotide sequence: TGTGCCAGCAGCGTAGCGGGAGTCTACAATGAGCAGTTCTTC.

This clone came up once. J is TRBJ2-7 and V is TRBV4-2, with TRBD1 as a possible D gene (5 bases). Germline V gene lookup returns CDR1 LGHNA and CDR2 YNFKEQ. The V gene lost 0 bases and the J gene lost 0 bases, with 15 bases spanning the gap. The CDR3 runs 17 residues. The CDR3 loop reads CASSQESMGLGSYEQYF. Written as DNA, the CDR3 is TGTGCCAGCAGCCAAGAATCTATGGGGCTGGGCTCCTACGAGCAGTACTTC.

This sequence joins TRBV5-6 and TRBJ1-5; D gene ambiguous. The V and J ends lost 1 base and 5 bases respectively, with 10 bases between them. The CDR3 contains 14 residues. Germline CDR1 SGHDT, CDR2 YYEEEE. CDR3 amino acids: CASSLTGGDQPQHF. In nucleotides, the CDR3 is TGTGCCAGCAGCTTGACGGGCGGGGATCAGCCCCAGCATTTT.

The V call is TRBV3-1 (or the pseudogene TRBV3-2), the J call TRBJ1-2, with D perhaps TRBD1 (6 bases). The CDR3 length is 14 residues. Trimming shortened V by 2 bases and J by 4 bases, and 11 bases separated the two germline ends. Germline assignment: CDR1 LGHDT and CDR2 YNNKEL (reference sequence). As DNA, the CDR3 is TGTGCCAGCAGCCAACGACAGGCCCCCTATGGCTACACCTTC. Its protein is CASSQRQAPYGYTF.

This clone was found a few times. The rearrangement joins TRBV12-3 or TRBV12-4 to TRBJ1-5, with 7 positions matching TRBD1. V shed 6 bases and J 4 bases; nucleotides not matched to a gene: 3. The CDR3 spans 13 residues. The CDR3: CASSPDRNQPQHF. For the CDR3, the DNA is TGTGCCAGCAGCCCGGACAGGAATCAGCCCCAGCATTTT.

CDR3 nucleotide sequence: TGTGCCAGCAGTTTTGGGACAGCGAACACTGAAGCTTTCTTT. Translation gives CASSFGTANTEAFF. V gene TRBV27 combines with J gene TRBJ1-1; 7 positions match TRBD1. This CDR3 has 14 residues. J was trimmed by 1 base and V by 3 bases; bases with no gene match: 2. Germline V gene data show CDR1 as MNHEY and CDR2 as SMNVEV (reference sequence).

This clone has just one count. V and J are TRBV6-2 or TRBV6-3 and TRBJ1-4; 8 bases are shared with TRBD1. CDR1 MNHEY and CDR2 SVGEGT come from the germline V gene. This CDR3 is built from 16 residues. The V and J ends lost 2 bases and 7 bases, in that order; junction bases with no gene match: 9. In nucleotides, the CDR3 is TGTGCCAGCAGTTACGTCCAGGGGGCCGGCGGTGAAAAACTGTTTTTT. Its protein product is CASSYVQGAGGEKLFF.